This entry is about one T cell receptor (beta chain). No antigen is known for it. Germline V lookup: CDR1 MNHEY, CDR2 SMNVEV (reference sequence). Trimming pared 0 bases from V and 0 bases from J, leaving 14 bases between. The CDR3 runs to 17 residues. Both 60 Vbeta primers and 13 Jbeta primers went into the PCR. Repertoires were generated with immunoSEQ multiplex PCR, while TCRdb's copy carries only in-frame clones and drops some. This table has about 130,000 clones, roughly 70% appearing once. This sample is drawn from a study of cytomegalovirus exposure and HLA in healthy donors. The study, taken as a whole, reports: Most TCRs appeared rarely, but some public TCRs recurred in many donors.

This sequence was found in a woman aged 40-49 years in good health and CMV-seropositive. The source material was PBMCs. V gene TRBV27 combines with J gene TRBJ1-1; D is undetermined. CDR3 sequence: CASSLSLGSGMNTEAFF. CDR3 bases: TGTGCCAGCAGTTTATCGTTGGGGAGCGGGATGAACACTGAAGCTTTCTTT.